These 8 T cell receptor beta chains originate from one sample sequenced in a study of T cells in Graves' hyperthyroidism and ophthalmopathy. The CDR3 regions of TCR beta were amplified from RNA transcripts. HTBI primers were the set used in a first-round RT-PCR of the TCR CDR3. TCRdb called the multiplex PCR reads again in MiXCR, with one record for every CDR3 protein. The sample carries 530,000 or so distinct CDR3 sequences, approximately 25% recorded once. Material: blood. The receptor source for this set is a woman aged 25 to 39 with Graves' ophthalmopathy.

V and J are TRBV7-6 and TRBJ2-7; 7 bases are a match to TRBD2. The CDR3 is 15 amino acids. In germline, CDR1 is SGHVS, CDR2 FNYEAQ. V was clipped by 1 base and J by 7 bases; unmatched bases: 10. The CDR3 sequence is CASSLDGGGVGEQYF. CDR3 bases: TGTGCCAGCAGCTTAGATGGGGGGGGTGTAGGGGAGCAGTACTTC.

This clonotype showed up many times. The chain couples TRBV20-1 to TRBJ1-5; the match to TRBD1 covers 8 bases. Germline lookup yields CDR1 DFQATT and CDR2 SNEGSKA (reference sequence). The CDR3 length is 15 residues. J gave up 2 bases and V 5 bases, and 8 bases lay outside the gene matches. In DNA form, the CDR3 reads TGCAGTGCTTTTAGGACAGGGATCGGCAATCAGCCCCAGCATTTT. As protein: CSAFRTGIGNQPQHF.

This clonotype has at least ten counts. CDR3 nucleotides: TGTGCCACCAGTGATCCCTCTCCGGGTAGGGCTGGGGCCAACGTCCTGACTTTC. This sequence encodes CATSDPSPGRAGANVLTF. The chain couples TRBV24-1 to TRBJ2-6, with D unresolved. V dropped 3 bases and J dropped 2 bases, with 16 bases sitting between them. The CDR3 is made up of 18 amino acids. Per the germline V gene, CDR1 is KGHDR and CDR2 is SFDVKD.

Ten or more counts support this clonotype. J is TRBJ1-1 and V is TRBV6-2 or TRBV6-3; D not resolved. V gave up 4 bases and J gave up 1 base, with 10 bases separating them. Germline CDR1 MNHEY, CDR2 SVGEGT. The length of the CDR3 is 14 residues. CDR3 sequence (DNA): TGTGCCAGCAGTTCTTCTCGGGCGAACACTGAAGCTTTCTTT. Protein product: CASSSSRANTEAFF.

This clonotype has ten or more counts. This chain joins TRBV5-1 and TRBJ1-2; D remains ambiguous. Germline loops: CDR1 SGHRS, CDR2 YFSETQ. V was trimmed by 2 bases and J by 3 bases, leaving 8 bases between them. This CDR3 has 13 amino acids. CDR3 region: CASSLITDYGYTF. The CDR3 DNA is TGCGCCAGCAGCTTAATAACAGACTATGGCTACACCTTC.

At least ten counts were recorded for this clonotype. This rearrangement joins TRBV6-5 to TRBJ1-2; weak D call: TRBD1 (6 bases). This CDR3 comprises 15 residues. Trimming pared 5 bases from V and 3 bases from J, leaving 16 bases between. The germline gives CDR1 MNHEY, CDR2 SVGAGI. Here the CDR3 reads CASSGVRGTYYGYTF. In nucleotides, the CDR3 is TGTGCCAGCAGTGGTGTTCGAGGGACATACTATGGCTACACCTTC.

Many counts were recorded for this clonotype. CDR3 bases: TGTGCCACCAGCAGAGAACGGCAGCCGAATCAGCCCCAGCATTTT. It encodes CATSRERQPNQPQHF. V gene TRBV15 combines with J gene TRBJ1-5, with D unresolved. V shed 0 bases and J shed 4 bases, with 10 bases lying between them. This CDR3 contains 15 residues. Per the germline V gene, CDR1 is LNHNV and CDR2 is YYDKDF (reference sequence).

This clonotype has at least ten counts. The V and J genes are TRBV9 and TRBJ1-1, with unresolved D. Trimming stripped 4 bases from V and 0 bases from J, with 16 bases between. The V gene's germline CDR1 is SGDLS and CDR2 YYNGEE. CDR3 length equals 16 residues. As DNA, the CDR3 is TGTGCCAGCAGCCAAGCAGGAAATTCCATGAACACTGAAGCTTTCTTT. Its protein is CASSQAGNSMNTEAFF. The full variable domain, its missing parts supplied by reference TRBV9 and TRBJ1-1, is DSGVTQTPKHLITATGQRVTLRCSPRSGDLSVYWYQQSLDQGLQFLIQYYNGEERAKGNILERFSAQQFPDLHSELNLSSLELGDSALYFCASSQAGNSMNTEAFFGQGTRLTVV.